The rows below give T cell receptor beta chains drawn from one sample of a study of blood T cell repertoires in COVID-19. Clones were sequenced by immunoSEQ multiplex PCR, and TCRdb holds only the in-frame ones, with some missing. Among 150,000 to 200,000 clones listed, about 86% were seen once. The sequenced sample consisted of peripheral blood. The receptors originated from a man aged 55 to 70 with acute or convalescent COVID-19. The CDR3 runs from the conserved cysteine through the conserved F or W. Fields, in order: J gene, V gene, D gene, clone size, CDR3 protein, CDR3 DNA. D genes are given only for firm matches. Some rows mark clone size as missing; the rest say once, few, many or name a class of expanded clone.

TRBJ2-7 TRBV6-2/TRBV6-3 - - CASSDRQLLSYEQYF TGTGCCAGCAGTGACCGACAGCTCCTCTCCTACGAGCAGTACTTC
TRBJ1-6 TRBV18 - once CASSPGAASPLHF TGTGCCAGCTCACCGGGGGCTGCTTCACCCCTCCACTTT
TRBJ2-2 TRBV5-1 - - CASTRDKNTGELFF TGCGCCAGCACTAGGGACAAGAACACCGGGGAGCTGTTTTTT
TRBJ2-1 TRBV14 TRBD2 - CASSVSGRRFNEQFF TGTGCCAGCAGTGTTAGCGGGAGAAGGTTCAATGAGCAGTTCTTC
TRBJ1-6 TRBV5-6 TRBD1 - CASSRDRDSPLHF TGTGCCAGCAGCCGCGACAGGGACTCACCCCTCCACTTT
TRBJ1-1 TRBV7-3 TRBD1 - CASSTGGLNTEAFF TGTGCCAGCTCCACAGGGGGGTTGAACACTGAAGCTTTCTTT
TRBJ1-6 TRBV10-2 TRBD1 - CASSVETGDNSPLHF TGCGCCAGCAGTGTAGAGACAGGGGATAATTCACCCCTCCACTTT
TRBJ1-2 TRBV15 - - CATSRGGSRYGYTF TGTGCCACCAGCAGAGGGGGCAGCCGCTATGGCTACACCTTC
TRBJ2-3 TRBV27 - few CASSLSSSLDTQYF TGTGCCAGCAGTTTATCGTCTAGCCTCGATACGCAGTATTTT
TRBJ2-1 TRBV29-1 - - CSVEVGTSSSYNEQFF TGCAGCGTTGAAGTCGGGACTTCGAGCTCCTACAATGAGCAGTTCTTC
TRBJ2-1 TRBV5-1 TRBD2 - CASSSGLPTYNEQFF TGCGCCAGCAGCTCGGGACTACCCACCTACAATGAGCAGTTCTTC
TRBJ1-3 TRBV5-1 TRBD1 - CASSQGQASGNTIYF TGCGCCAGCAGCCAGGGACAGGCCTCTGGAAACACCATATATTTT
TRBJ2-1 TRBV18 TRBD2 - CASSGLAGGAYNEQFF TGTGCCAGCTCCGGACTAGCGGGAGGGGCATACAATGAGCAGTTCTTC
TRBJ2-7 TRBV28 TRBD1 - CASSLLQGIEQYF TGTGCCAGCAGTTTATTACAGGGGATCGAGCAGTACTTC
TRBJ1-1 TRBV30 TRBD1 - CAWEPGQTEAFF TGTGCCTGGGAACCGGGACAGACTGAAGCTTTCTTT
TRBJ2-2 TRBV28 - - CASHRKAGSGELFF TGTGCCAGCCATCGTAAGGCGGGTAGCGGGGAGCTGTTTTTT
TRBJ2-3 TRBV7-2 - once CASSSTYTQYF TGTGCCAGCAGCTCTACTTATACGCAGTATTTT
TRBJ1-1 TRBV19 - few CASNRGGTEAFF TGTGCCAGTAACCGGGGAGGGACTGAAGCTTTCTTT
TRBJ2-7 TRBV5-5 - - CASSGTGQTTEQYF TGTGCCAGCAGCGGTACGGGACAAACTACCGAGCAGTACTTC
TRBJ2-7 TRBV4-1 - - CASSQDAYSYEQYF TGCGCCAGCAGCCAAGATGCCTACTCCTACGAGCAGTACTTC
TRBJ2-7 TRBV11-2 - - CASSLAGGGEQYF TGTGCCAGCAGCTTAGCAGGGGGAGGCGAGCAGTACTTC
TRBJ1-4 TRBV18 - - CASSPDRGEKLFF TGTGCCAGCTCACCGGACCGGGGAGAAAAACTGTTTTTT
TRBJ2-7 TRBV11-2 - once CASSAWSGGNEQYF TGTGCCAGCAGCGCTTGGTCTGGGGGCAACGAGCAGTACTTC
TRBJ2-5 TRBV6-5 TRBD2 - CASSYSSFRGGETQYF TGTGCCAGCAGTTACTCTTCTTTCCGGGGGGGAGAGACCCAGTACTTC
TRBJ2-1 TRBV28 - - CASSFYSYNEQFF TGTGCCAGCAGTTTTTACAGCTACAATGAGCAGTTCTTC
TRBJ2-1 TRBV19 - - CASSTGTLGPYNEQFF TGTGCCAGTAGTACCGGAACCCTGGGCCCCTACAATGAGCAGTTCTTC
TRBJ1-2 TRBV4-1 - - CASSNPDRRYGYTF TGCGCCAGCAGCAACCCGGACAGACGCTATGGCTACACCTTC
TRBJ2-3 TRBV29-1 TRBD1 - CSVVQGADTQYF TGCAGCGTTGTACAGGGGGCAGATACGCAGTATTTT
TRBJ2-7 TRBV18 TRBD1 few CASSPLRGLSEQYF TGTGCCAGCTCACCACTCAGGGGGCTCAGCGAGCAGTACTTC